These 25 T cell receptor beta chains share one sample of origin, sequenced in a study of T cells in Graves' hyperthyroidism and ophthalmopathy. Template material for amplifying TCR beta CDR3 regions consisted of RNA transcripts. RT-PCR in the first round (using the HTBI primer set) targeted the TCR CDR3. One entry per CDR3 protein results from TCRdb running MiXCR on the multiplex PCR reads. The sample shows some 150,000 distinct CDR3 sequences, roughly a fifth of them seen only once. Sequenced: blood. These TCRs come from a woman in her forties or fifties with Graves' hyperthyroidism that later progressed to Graves' ophthalmopathy.

This clonotype was counted between two and nine times. The rearrangement joins TRBV10-3 to TRBJ2-5; perhaps TRBD2 as D (7 bases). This CDR3 spans 14 amino acids. Trimming pared 3 bases from V and 5 bases from J, leaving 13 bases between. Germline V gene data show CDR1 as ENHRY and CDR2 as SYGVKD. CDR3 amino acids: CAISEPRGGETQYF. The CDR3 nucleotides are TGTGCCATCAGTGAACCCAGGGGAGGGGAGACCCAGTACTTC.

This clonotype was seen ten or more times. The chain carries TRBV15 and TRBJ1-1; weak D call: TRBD1 (5 bases). The CDR3 runs to 16 residues. Trimming removed 1 base from V and 2 bases from J, with 14 bases in between. Germline values: CDR1 LNHNV, CDR2 YYDKDF (reference sequence). CDR3 loop: CATSRGSNRQNTEAFF. CDR3 nucleotides: TGTGCCACCAGCAGAGGATCCAACAGGCAAAACACTGAAGCTTTCTTT.

V and J are TRBV4-1 and TRBJ1-1; a weak D match, TRBD1 (6 bases). V dropped 0 bases and J dropped 9 bases, with 11 bases sitting between them. The CDR3 has 13 residues. In germline, CDR1 is MGHRA, CDR2 YSYEKL. Here the CDR3 reads CASSQEGTGKAFF. The CDR3 DNA is TGCGCCAGCAGCCAAGAAGGCACAGGGAAAGCTTTCTTT.

At least ten counts were recorded for this clonotype. J is TRBJ2-1 and V is TRBV5-1, with 8 positions matching TRBD2. Germline lookup yields CDR1 SGHRS and CDR2 YFSETQ. The junction had 7 bases not matched to a gene; V was cut back by 4 bases and J by 4 bases. The CDR3 spans 15 residues. CDR3 loop: CASSGGTRGYNEQFF. The CDR3 DNA is TGCGCCAGCAGCGGCGGGACTAGGGGTTACAATGAGCAGTTCTTC.

The chain combines TRBV28 with TRBJ2-1; 10 nucleotides line up with TRBD2. There are 17 residues in the CDR3. Germline V gives CDR1 MDHEN, CDR2 SYDVKM. Losses at the gene ends were 6 bases for V and 5 bases for J; bases not matched to a gene: 13. CDR3: CASRALPGLAGDNEQFF. The CDR3 DNA is TGTGCCAGCAGGGCACTTCCGGGGCTAGCGGGGGACAATGAGCAGTTCTTC.

This clonotype was seen more than once but under ten times. The gene calls are TRBV5-1 and TRBJ2-5; possible D gene TRBD1, 5 bases. Germline V gives CDR1 SGHRS, CDR2 YFSETQ. There are 15 residues in the CDR3. Trimming removed 0 bases from V and 2 bases from J, with 11 bases in between. The CDR3 loop reads CASSLAWGKQETQYF. The CDR3 region has the DNA TGCGCCAGCAGCTTGGCTTGGGGCAAGCAAGAGACCCAGTACTTC.

Only a few counts were recorded for this clonotype. The rearrangement uses TRBV27 and TRBJ2-2; D ambiguous. Trimming cost V 7 bases and J 4 bases, with 13 bases left between them. Germline loops: CDR1 MNHEY, CDR2 SMNVEV (reference sequence). The length of the CDR3 is 14 residues. This CDR3 reads CASKFREPTGELFF. The CDR3 bases are TGTGCCAGCAAATTTAGAGAGCCCACCGGGGAGCTGTTTTTT.

This clonotype was counted ten times or more. V and J are TRBV24-1 and TRBJ2-5, with TRBD2 matching over 12 bases. The germline V gene encodes CDR1 KGHDR and CDR2 SFDVKD. The CDR3 length is 16 residues. V shed 4 bases, J shed 4 bases, and the junction held 6 bases outside the gene matches. The CDR3 nucleotides read TGTGCCACCAGTGACCCGACTAGCGGGAGCGGAGAGACCCAGTACTTC. Encoded protein: CATSDPTSGSGETQYF.

The V gene is TRBV6-6, the J gene TRBJ2-7; 9 bases match TRBD1. This CDR3 comprises 15 residues. Losses at the gene ends were 2 bases for V and 6 bases for J; bases not matched to a gene: 8. Looked up from germline, CDR1 is MNHNY and CDR2 is SVGAGI (reference sequence). CDR3 protein: CASSYGQGRWSEQYF. In nucleotides, the CDR3 is TGTGCCAGCAGTTACGGACAGGGGAGGTGGAGCGAGCAGTACTTC.

This clonotype was seen many times. The DNA of the CDR3 is TGTGCCAGCAGCTTACCCCTCCGGATGTCAGGGTGGGACGAGCAGTACTTC. It encodes CASSLPLRMSGWDEQYF. The rearrangement links TRBV7-8 to TRBJ2-7; the D gene is possibly TRBD1 (5 bases). There are 17 residues in the CDR3. Trimming shortened V by 2 bases and J by 5 bases, and 22 bases separated the two germline ends. Germline lookup yields CDR1 SGHVS and CDR2 FQNEAQ.

This clonotype was recorded many times. The chain links TRBV11-2 to TRBJ1-4; D call uncertain. V lost 5 bases, J lost 8 bases, and 12 bases lay in between. The CDR3 length is 13 residues. The germline CDR1 and CDR2 sequences are SGHAT and FQNNGV. CDR3 bases: TGTGCCAGCAGCCTTCGGGTGGGAGAAAAACTGTTTTTT. It is translated as CASSLRVGEKLFF.

This clonotype was observed a few times. The chain has TRBV29-1 and TRBJ1-1, with no clear D. The V and J ends lost 3 bases and 0 bases respectively, with 17 bases between them. CDR3 length: 16 amino acids. Germline CDR1 reads SQVTM; CDR2 reads ANQGSEA. The CDR3 spells CSVEAQELLLNTEAFF. The CDR3 DNA is TGCAGCGTTGAGGCCCAGGAGCTACTTTTGAACACTGAAGCTTTCTTT.

J is TRBJ1-2 and V is TRBV19, with a tentative D call TRBD1 (6 bases). V lost 4 bases and J lost 3, with 15 bases in between. CDR3 length: 15 amino acids. Per germline, CDR1 LNHDA and CDR2 SQIVND (reference sequence). The CDR3 bases are TGTGCCAGTAGTACCGTCCAACAGGGCCACTATGGCTACACCTTC. Its translation: CASSTVQQGHYGYTF.

This clonotype has more than one count but fewer than ten. This rearrangement joins TRBV20-1 to TRBJ2-3; D ambiguous. The germline gives CDR1 DFQATT, CDR2 SNEGSKA (reference sequence). The CDR3 is made up of 11 amino acids. Trimming stripped 6 bases from V and 7 bases from J, with 11 bases between. The CDR3: CSAPPGHTQYF. The CDR3 region has the DNA TGCAGTGCGCCCCCAGGTCATACGCAGTATTTT.

This sequence joins TRBV10-3 and TRBJ2-3, with TRBD2 matching 7 bases. This CDR3 contains 14 residues. CDR1 ENHRY and CDR2 SYGVKD come from the germline V gene. With V trimmed by 8 bases and J by 3 bases, 8 bases remained unmatched. The CDR3 nucleotides are TGTGCCATCTCGTCGGGGGGAGGAACAGATACGCAGTATTTT. Translating it yields CAISSGGGTDTQYF.

The CDR3 DNA follows: TGTGCCAGCAGTCCTACAAGGAGCACTGAAGCTTTCTTT. Its protein product is CASSPTRSTEAFF. The rearrangement joins TRBV11-2 to TRBJ1-1; no clear D gene. Germline V gene lookup returns CDR1 SGHAT and CDR2 FQNNGV. With 6 bases removed from V and 4 bases from J, the gap between germline ends came to 12 bases. The CDR3 sequence is 13 residues long.

This clonotype was counted only a few times. The chain carries TRBV10-3 and TRBJ2-1; 10 nucleotides line up with TRBD2. Germline V gives CDR1 ENHRY, CDR2 SYGVKD. V dropped 4 bases and J dropped 4; count of bases not matched to a gene: 4. The CDR3 contains 15 residues. In DNA, the CDR3 is TGTGCCATCAGTGGAGCGGGAGGGTTTTACAATGAGCAGTTCTTC. Protein: CAISGAGGFYNEQFF.

Only a few counts were recorded for this clonotype. The V gene is TRBV19, the J gene TRBJ1-3; D is possibly TRBD1 (6 bases). Trimming removed 6 bases at V and 7 bases at J, with 16 bases between. Germline V CDR1 and CDR2: LNHDA, SQIVND (reference sequence). The CDR3 runs 14 residues. CDR3 nucleotide sequence: TGTGCCAGTAGCATCCGGGGGCCAAAGAACACCATATATTTT. Translation gives CASSIRGPKNTIYF.

The chain uses TRBV3-1 and TRBJ2-5; D might be TRBD1 (5 bases). CDR1 LGHDT and CDR2 YNNKEL come from the germline V gene (reference sequence). This CDR3 region has 14 residues. Trimming stripped 10 bases from V and 5 bases from J, with 20 bases between. CDR3 in amino acids: CATLGPGFFETQYF. The DNA of the CDR3 is TGTGCCACGCTGGGTCCAGGGTTTTTTGAGACCCAGTACTTC.

This clonotype was detected only a few times. The chain employs TRBV18 and TRBJ2-5; the D call may be TRBD1 or TRBD2 (5 bases each). The CDR3 spans 15 residues. The V and J ends lost 2 bases and 2 bases respectively, with 12 bases between them. Germline V gene sequence: CDR1 KGHSH, CDR2 LQKENI. CDR3 nucleotides: TGTGCCAGCTCACCATCCGGGACGCTACAAGAGACCCAGTACTTC. Translation: CASSPSGTLQETQYF.

This clonotype showed up many times. This sequence joins TRBV30 and TRBJ1-1, with D uncertain. This CDR3 spans 14 amino acids. Germline V lookup: CDR1 GTSNPN, CDR2 SVGIG (reference sequence). Trimming left V 2 bases short and J 1 base short, with 11 bases between. DNA of the CDR3: TGTGCCTGGAGTTTTACGGCGGGGAACACTGAAGCTTTCTTT. It translates to CAWSFTAGNTEAFF.

This clonotype occurred a few times. The V gene is TRBV7-2, the J gene TRBJ2-5; TRBD2 agrees at 7 bases. The V gene's germline CDR1 is SGHTA and CDR2 FQGNSA. J lost 4 bases, V lost 1 base, and 6 bases had no gene match. The CDR3 contains 15 residues. The CDR3 nucleotides are TGTGCCAGCAGCTTAGATGGGAGGGCCGGAGAGACCCAGTACTTC. It specifies CASSLDGRAGETQYF.

This clonotype has only a few counts. The genes are TRBV7-9 and TRBJ2-2; TRBD2 matches 11 bases. The germline V gene encodes CDR1 SEHNR and CDR2 FQNEAQ (reference sequence). The V gene end was trimmed by 5 bases and the J gene end by 5 bases; junction bases not matched to a gene: 10. The CDR3 covers 17 residues. CDR3 sequence (DNA): TGTGCCAGCAGCCCGCCCACTAGCGGGAGTAGGACCGGGGAGCTGTTTTTT. Amino acids: CASSPPTSGSRTGELFF.

The chain joins TRBV20-1 to TRBJ2-7; no reliable D call. Germline CDR1 DFQATT, CDR2 SNEGSKA (reference sequence). There are 15 residues in the CDR3. V lost 3 bases and J lost 4, with 19 bases in between. The CDR3 DNA sequence: TGCAGTGCTAGTGTCTCTATGGTACCCCCATACGAGCAGTACTTC. It translates to CSASVSMVPPYEQYF.

This clonotype was detected many times. The chain recombines TRBV30 with TRBJ1-5, with TRBD1 matching 9 bases. Unmatched junction bases numbered 5, after V lost 2 bases and J lost 6 bases. Germline V gives CDR1 GTSNPN, CDR2 SVGIG (reference sequence). The CDR3 covers 14 residues. The DNA of the CDR3 is TGTGCCTGGAGTACCACAGGGGGCACTCAGCCCCAGCATTTT. This sequence encodes CAWSTTGGTQPQHF.